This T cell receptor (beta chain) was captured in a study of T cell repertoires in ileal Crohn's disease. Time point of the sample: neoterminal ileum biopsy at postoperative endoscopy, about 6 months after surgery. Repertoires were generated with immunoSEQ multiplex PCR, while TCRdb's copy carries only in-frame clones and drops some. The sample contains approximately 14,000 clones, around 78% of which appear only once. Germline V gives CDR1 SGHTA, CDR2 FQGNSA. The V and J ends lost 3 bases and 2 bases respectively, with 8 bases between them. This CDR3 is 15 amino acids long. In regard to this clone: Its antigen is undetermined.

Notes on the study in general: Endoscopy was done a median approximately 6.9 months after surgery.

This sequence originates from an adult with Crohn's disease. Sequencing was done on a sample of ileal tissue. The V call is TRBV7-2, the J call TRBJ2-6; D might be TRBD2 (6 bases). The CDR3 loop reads CASSLEGTGANVLTF. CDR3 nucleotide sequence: TGTGCCAGCAGCTTGGAGGGGACTGGGGCCAACGTCCTGACTTTC.